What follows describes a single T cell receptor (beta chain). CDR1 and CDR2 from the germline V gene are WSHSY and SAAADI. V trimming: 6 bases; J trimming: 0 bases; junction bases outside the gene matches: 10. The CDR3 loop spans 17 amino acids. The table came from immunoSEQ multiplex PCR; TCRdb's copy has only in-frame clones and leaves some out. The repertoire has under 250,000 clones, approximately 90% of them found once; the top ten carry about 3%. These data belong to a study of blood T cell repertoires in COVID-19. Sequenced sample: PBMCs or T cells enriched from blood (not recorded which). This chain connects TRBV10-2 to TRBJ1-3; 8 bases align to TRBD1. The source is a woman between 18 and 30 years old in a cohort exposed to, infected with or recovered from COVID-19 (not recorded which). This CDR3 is CASSQDRAPFSGNTIYF. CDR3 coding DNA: TGCGCCAGCAGCCAGGACAGGGCCCCATTCTCTGGAAACACCATATATTTT.